The clone carrying this T cell receptor (beta chain) is a singleton in its sample. Antigen specificity is unknown. The data originate from a study of OX40 agonist ivuxolimab in advanced cancers. Looking at the study overall: Hepatocellular carcinoma, melanoma, renal cell or head and neck cancer affected the dose-escalation patients. The mean age was approximately 56 years, ranging from roughly 23 to 80, with about 87% of participants male. General study findings and limits: Normalized expansion of T-cell clones was also low for some nonresponders.

The data were produced by immunoSEQ multiplex PCR, yet TCRdb's version contains in-frame clones alone and is incomplete. Of roughly 67,000 clones in the sample, nearly 90% were seen once. This CDR3 comprises 14 residues. From germline, CDR1 is SGHVS and CDR2 FQNEAQ. With 5 bases clipped from V and 6 bases from J, the junction kept 6 bases outside the gene matches. This TCR derives from an adult with an advanced solid tumor such as melanoma, head and neck, liver or kidney cancer. The chain combines TRBV7-8 with TRBJ2-3; 9 bases agree with TRBD1. Sequenced here: CD4+ or CD8+ T cells sorted from blood, sampled in a trial of the OX40 agonist ivuxolimab. The CDR3 protein is CASSMDRGGDTQYF. The CDR3 nucleotides read TGTGCCAGCAGCATGGACAGGGGCGGCGATACGCAGTATTTT. Full variable domain (remainder filled in from reference TRBV7-8 and TRBJ2-3): GAGVSQSPRYKVAKRGQDVALRCDPISGHVSLFWYQQALGQGPEFLTYFQNEAQLDKSGLPSDRFFAERPEGSVSTLKIQRTQQEDSAVYLCASSMDRGGDTQYFGPGTRLTVL.